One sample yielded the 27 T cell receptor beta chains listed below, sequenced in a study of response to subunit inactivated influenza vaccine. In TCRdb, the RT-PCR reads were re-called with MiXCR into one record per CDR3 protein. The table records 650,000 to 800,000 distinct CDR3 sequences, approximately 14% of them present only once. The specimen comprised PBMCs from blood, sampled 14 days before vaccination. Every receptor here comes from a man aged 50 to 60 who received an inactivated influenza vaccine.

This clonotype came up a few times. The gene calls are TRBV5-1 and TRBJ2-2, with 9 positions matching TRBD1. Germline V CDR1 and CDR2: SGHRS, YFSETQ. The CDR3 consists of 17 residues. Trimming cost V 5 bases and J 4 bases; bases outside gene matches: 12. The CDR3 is CASRENRDRESTGELFF. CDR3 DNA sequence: TGCGCCAGCAGGGAAAACCGGGACAGGGAAAGCACCGGGGAGCTGTTTTTT.

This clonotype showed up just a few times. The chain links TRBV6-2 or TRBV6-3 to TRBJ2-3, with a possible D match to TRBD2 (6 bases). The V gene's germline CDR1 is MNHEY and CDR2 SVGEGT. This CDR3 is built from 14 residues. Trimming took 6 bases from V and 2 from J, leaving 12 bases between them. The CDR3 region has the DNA TGTGCCAGCAGGGCGGGACGGCCCACAGATACGCAGTATTTT. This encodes CASRAGRPTDTQYF.

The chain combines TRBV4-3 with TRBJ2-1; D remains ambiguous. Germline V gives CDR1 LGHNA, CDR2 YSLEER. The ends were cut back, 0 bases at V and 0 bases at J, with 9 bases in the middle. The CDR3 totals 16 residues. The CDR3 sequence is CASSQDPRSSYNEQFF. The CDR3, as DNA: TGCGCCAGCAGCCAAGATCCCAGGAGCTCCTACAATGAGCAGTTCTTC.

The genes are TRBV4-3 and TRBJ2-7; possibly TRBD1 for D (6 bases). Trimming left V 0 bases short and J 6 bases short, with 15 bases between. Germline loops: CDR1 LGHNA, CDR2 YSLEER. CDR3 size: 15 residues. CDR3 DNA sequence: TGCGCCAGCAGCCAAGAACAATGGGCCAGGGGCGAGCAGTACTTC. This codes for CASSQEQWARGEQYF.

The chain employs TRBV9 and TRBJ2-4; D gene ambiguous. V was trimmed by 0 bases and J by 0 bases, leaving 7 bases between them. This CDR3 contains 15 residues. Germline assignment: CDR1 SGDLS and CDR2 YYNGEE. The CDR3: CASSVEGSAKNIQYF. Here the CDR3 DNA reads TGTGCCAGCAGCGTAGAGGGATCAGCCAAAAACATTCAGTACTTC.

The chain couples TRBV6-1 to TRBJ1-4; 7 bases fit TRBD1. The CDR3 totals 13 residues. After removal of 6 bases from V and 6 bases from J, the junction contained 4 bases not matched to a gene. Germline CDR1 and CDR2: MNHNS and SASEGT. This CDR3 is CASRGQIYEKLFF. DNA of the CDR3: TGTGCCAGCAGGGGACAGATTTATGAAAAACTGTTTTTT.

The DNA for the CDR3 is TGCAGTGCCCAGTCCCGGGACAGGGAGCTGACCTACGAGCAGTACTTC. Translating it yields CSAQSRDRELTYEQYF. The V and J genes are TRBV20-1 and TRBJ2-7, with 9 bases fitting TRBD1. CDR3 length: 16 residues. J was trimmed by 2 bases and V by 6 bases; bases with no gene match: 14. The germline V gene encodes CDR1 DFQATT and CDR2 SNEGSKA (reference sequence).

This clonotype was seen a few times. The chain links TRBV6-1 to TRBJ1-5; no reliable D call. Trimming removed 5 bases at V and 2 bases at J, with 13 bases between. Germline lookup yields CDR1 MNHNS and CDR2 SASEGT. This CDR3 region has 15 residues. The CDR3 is CASSPSPVGNQPQHF. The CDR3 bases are TGTGCCAGCAGTCCCTCCCCGGTTGGCAATCAGCCCCAGCATTTT.

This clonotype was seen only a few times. The CDR3 bases are TGTGCCAGCAGCTTACTCCGGGGTGGTGGGAACGAGCAGTACTTC. Translating it yields CASSLLRGGGNEQYF. V usage is TRBV7-2 and J usage is TRBJ2-7, with D maybe TRBD2 (5 bases). V dropped 2 bases and J dropped 5 bases, with 16 bases sitting between them. The CDR3 runs to 15 residues. Germline assignment: CDR1 SGHTA and CDR2 FQGNSA.

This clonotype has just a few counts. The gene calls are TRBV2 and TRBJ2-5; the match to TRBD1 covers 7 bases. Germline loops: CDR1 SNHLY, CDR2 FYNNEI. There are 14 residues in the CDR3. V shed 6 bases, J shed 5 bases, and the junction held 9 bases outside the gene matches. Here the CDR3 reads CASRKGAIEETQYF. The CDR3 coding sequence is TGTGCCAGCAGGAAGGGGGCTATAGAGGAGACCCAGTACTTC.

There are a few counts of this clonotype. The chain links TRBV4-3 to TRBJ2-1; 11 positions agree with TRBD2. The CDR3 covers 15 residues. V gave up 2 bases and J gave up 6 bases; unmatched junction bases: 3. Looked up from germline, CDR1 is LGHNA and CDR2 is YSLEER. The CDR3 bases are TGCGCCAGCAGCCAAACCGGGACTAGCGGCAATGAGCAGTTCTTC. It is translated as CASSQTGTSGNEQFF.

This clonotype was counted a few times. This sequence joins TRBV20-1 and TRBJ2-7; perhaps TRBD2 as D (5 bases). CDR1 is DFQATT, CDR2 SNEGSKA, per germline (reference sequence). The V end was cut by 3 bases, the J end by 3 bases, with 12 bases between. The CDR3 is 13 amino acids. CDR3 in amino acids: CSARGRTYYEQYF. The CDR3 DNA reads TGCAGTGCTAGGGGCAGGACTTACTACGAGCAGTACTTC.

CDR3 amino acids: CASTKEGSANTEAFF. CDR3 nucleotide sequence: TGTGCCAGCACTAAGGAAGGTTCAGCGAACACTGAAGCTTTCTTT. V is TRBV9 and J is TRBJ1-1, with D unresolved. V shed 6 bases and J shed 1 base, with 16 bases lying between them. The CDR3 spans 15 residues. Per germline, CDR1 SGDLS and CDR2 YYNGEE.

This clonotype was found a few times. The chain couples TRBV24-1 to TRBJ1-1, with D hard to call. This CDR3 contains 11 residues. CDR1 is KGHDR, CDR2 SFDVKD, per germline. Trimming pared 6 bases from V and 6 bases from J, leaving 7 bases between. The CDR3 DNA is TGTGCCACCAGTCGTGGACCTGAAGCTTTCTTT. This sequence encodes CATSRGPEAFF.

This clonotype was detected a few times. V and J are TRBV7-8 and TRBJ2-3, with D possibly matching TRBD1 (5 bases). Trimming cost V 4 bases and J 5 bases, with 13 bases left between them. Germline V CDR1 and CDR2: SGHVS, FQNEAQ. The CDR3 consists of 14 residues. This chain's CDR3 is CASSSLGLQDTQYF. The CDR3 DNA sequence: TGTGCCAGCAGCTCCCTGGGGCTTCAAGATACGCAGTATTTT.

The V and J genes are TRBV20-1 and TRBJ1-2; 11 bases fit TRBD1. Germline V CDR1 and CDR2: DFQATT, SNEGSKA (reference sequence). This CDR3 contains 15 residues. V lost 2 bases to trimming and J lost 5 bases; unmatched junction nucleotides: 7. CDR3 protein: CSARLRDRGIYGYTF. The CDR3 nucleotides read TGCAGTGCTAGATTGAGGGACAGGGGGATATATGGCTACACCTTC.

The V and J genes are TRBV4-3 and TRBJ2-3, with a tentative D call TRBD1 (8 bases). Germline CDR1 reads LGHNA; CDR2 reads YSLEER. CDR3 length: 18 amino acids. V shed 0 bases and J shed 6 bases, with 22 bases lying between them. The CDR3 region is CASSQDLGSGTGDDTQYF. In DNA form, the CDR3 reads TGCGCCAGCAGCCAAGATCTGGGGAGCGGGACAGGAGACGATACGCAGTATTTT.

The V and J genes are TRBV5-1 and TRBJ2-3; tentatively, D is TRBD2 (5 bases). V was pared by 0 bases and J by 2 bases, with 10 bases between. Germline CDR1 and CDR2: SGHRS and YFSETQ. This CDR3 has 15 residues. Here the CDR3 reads CASSLVRGDTDTQYF. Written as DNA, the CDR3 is TGCGCCAGCAGCTTGGTTCGGGGAGACACAGATACGCAGTATTTT.

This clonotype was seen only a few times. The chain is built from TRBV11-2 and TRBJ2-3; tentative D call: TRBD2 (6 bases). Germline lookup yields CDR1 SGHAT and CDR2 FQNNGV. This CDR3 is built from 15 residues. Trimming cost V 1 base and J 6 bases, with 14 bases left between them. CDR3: CASSLGSGSVDTQYF. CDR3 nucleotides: TGTGCCAGCAGCTTAGGGAGCGGGTCCGTCGATACGCAGTATTTT.

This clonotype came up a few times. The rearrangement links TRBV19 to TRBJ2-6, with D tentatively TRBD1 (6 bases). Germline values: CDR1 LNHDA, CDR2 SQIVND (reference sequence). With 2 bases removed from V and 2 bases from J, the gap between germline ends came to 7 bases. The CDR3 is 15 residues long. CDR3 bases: TGTGCCAGTAGTATATCAGGGGCTGGGGCCAACGTCCTGACTTTC. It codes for CASSISGAGANVLTF.

The CDR3 is CASSGDYGTGELFF. In nucleotides, the CDR3 is TGTGCCAGTAGTGGAGATTATGGCACCGGGGAGCTGTTTTTT. The J gene is TRBJ2-2, the V gene TRBV19; no clear D gene. Germline CDR1 and CDR2: LNHDA and SQIVND (reference sequence). The CDR3 loop spans 14 amino acids. The V gene lost 5 bases and the J gene lost 4 bases, with 11 bases spanning the gap.

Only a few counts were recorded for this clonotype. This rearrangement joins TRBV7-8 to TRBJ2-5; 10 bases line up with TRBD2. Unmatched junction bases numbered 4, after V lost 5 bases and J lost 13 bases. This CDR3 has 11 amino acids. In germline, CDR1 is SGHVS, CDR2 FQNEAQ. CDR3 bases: TGTGCCAGCAGCCAACTAGCGGGGCCGTACTTC. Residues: CASSQLAGPYF.

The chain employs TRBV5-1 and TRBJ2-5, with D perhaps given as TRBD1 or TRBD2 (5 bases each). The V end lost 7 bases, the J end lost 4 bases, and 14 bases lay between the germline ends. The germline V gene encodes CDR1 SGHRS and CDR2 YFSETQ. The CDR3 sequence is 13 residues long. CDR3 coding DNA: TGCGCCAGCTACCGGGACCAGGCAGAGACCCAGTACTTC. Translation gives CASYRDQAETQYF.

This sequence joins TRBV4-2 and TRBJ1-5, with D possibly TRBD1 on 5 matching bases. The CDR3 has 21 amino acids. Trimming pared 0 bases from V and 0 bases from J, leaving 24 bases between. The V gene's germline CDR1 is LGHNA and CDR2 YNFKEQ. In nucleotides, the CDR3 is TGTGCCAGCAGCCAAGATGAGCCCTGGTGGGGGGATCTCTATAGCAATCAGCCCCAGCATTTT. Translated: CASSQDEPWWGDLYSNQPQHF.

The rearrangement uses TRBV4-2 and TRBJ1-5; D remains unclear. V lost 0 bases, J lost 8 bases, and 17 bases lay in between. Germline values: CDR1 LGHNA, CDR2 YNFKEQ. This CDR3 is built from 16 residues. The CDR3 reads CASSQDFDGSNKPQHF. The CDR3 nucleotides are TGTGCCAGCAGCCAAGATTTTGACGGGAGCAACAAGCCCCAGCATTTT.

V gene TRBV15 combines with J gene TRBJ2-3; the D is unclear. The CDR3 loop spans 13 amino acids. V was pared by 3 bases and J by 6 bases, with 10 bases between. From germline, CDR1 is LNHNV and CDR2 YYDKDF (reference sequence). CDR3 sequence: CATSRPPHDTQYF. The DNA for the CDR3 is TGTGCCACCAGCAGGCCACCCCACGATACGCAGTATTTT.

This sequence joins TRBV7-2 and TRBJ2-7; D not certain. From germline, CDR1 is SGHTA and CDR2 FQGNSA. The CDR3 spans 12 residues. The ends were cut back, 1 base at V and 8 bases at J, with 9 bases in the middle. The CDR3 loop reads CASSLELGQQYF. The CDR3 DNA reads TGTGCCAGCAGCTTAGAGTTAGGACAGCAGTACTTC.